Sequencing of this T cell receptor (beta chain) was carried out in a study of cytomegalovirus exposure and HLA in healthy donors. About the research overall: Drawn from HLA-typed donors, approximately 85 million unique TCRs were held in an early data release.

As concerns this clone: No antigen is known for it.

Overall study results and limits: One variant, a missense change in DCLRE1C, was linked in a later analysis to TCR beta V- and J-gene trimming. The study designated roughly 160 TCR beta chains cytomegalovirus-associated. Later on, an analysis found that several of the most significant clusters appeared to be linked to common viral pathogens, which included parvovirus B19.

The PCR used 60 Vbeta and 13 Jbeta primers. Clones were read by immunoSEQ multiplex PCR, and TCRdb kept only the in-frame ones, dropping some. The table has about 110,000 clones, about four fifths seen once; the top ten hold 1.3%. Sequenced sample: PBMCs. The clonotype originates from a man in his forties in good health and CMV-seronegative.

The CDR3 DNA reads TGTGCCAGCAGTCGGGGGGCGTCTTCCTACAATGAGCAGTTCTTC. Amino acids: CASSRGASSYNEQFF. The chain has TRBV6-6 and TRBJ2-1; maybe TRBD2 (7 bases). The germline CDR1 and CDR2 sequences are MNHNY and SVGAGI (reference sequence). This CDR3 is built from 15 residues. The V end was cut by 5 bases, the J end by 1 base, with 12 bases between.